A selection of T cell receptor beta chains follows, all from one sample in a study of identical twins. TCRdb used MiXCR to reprocess the 5' RACE reads, holding one entry per CDR3 protein. The table shows about 720,000 distinct CDR3 sequences, with approximately 9% occurring only once. Another study also made use of these data, one on yellow fever vaccine responses in identical twins.

The sample taken for sequencing was PBMCs. These receptors originate from a young woman in good health. Each CDR3 is given with its conserved first and last residue. The D gene is left open where the match is weak. Part of the rows lack a size; the others show once, few, many or a class for expanded clones.

clone size: -; V gene: TRBV7-9; D gene: -; J gene: TRBJ2-2; CDR3 DNA: TGTGCCAGCAGCTTAGCCGTCGGGAGAAGGGCCGGGGAGCTGTTTTTT; CDR3 protein: CASSLAVGRRAGELFF
clone size: few; V gene: TRBV5-1; D gene: -; J gene: TRBJ2-7; CDR3 DNA: TGCGCCAGCAGCTCGCGAGGGGGACCTCTCCGCGAGCAGTACTTC; CDR3 protein: CASSSRGGPLREQYF
clone size: -; V gene: TRBV6-5; D gene: -; J gene: TRBJ1-2; CDR3 DNA: TGTGCCAGCAAAACGACGTATGGCTACACCTTC; CDR3 protein: CASKTTYGYTF
clone size: -; V gene: TRBV18; D gene: -; J gene: TRBJ1-1; CDR3 DNA: TGTGCCAGCTCACCTGACACCATGAACACTGAAGCTTTCTTT; CDR3 protein: CASSPDTMNTEAFF
clone size: -; V gene: TRBV25-1; D gene: -; J gene: TRBJ2-2; CDR3 DNA: TGTGCCAGCACCCAAGACAGTAACACCGGGGAGCTGTTTTTT; CDR3 protein: CASTQDSNTGELFF
clone size: many; V gene: TRBV24-1; D gene: -; J gene: TRBJ2-2; CDR3 DNA: TGTGCCACCAGTGATTTGCCTGCCGGGGAGCTGTTTTTT; CDR3 protein: CATSDLPAGELFF
clone size: few; V gene: TRBV5-6; D gene: -; J gene: TRBJ2-3; CDR3 DNA: TGTGCCAGCAGCTTGCGGAGACGCACAGATACGCAGTATTTT; CDR3 protein: CASSLRRRTDTQYF
clone size: -; V gene: TRBV25-1; D gene: -; J gene: TRBJ1-2; CDR3 DNA: TGTGCCAGCAGTGACAGGGACCTCCGACTCCCTAACTATGGCTACACCTTC; CDR3 protein: CASSDRDLRLPNYGYTF
clone size: -; V gene: TRBV10-3; D gene: TRBD2; J gene: TRBJ2-3; CDR3 DNA: TGTGCCATCAAGCTAGCGGGGGGGACAGATACGCAGTATTTT; CDR3 protein: CAIKLAGGTDTQYF
clone size: many; V gene: TRBV5-1; D gene: -; J gene: TRBJ2-7; CDR3 DNA: TGTGCCAGCAGCCTGAAGGGATCCTACGAGCAGTACTTC; CDR3 protein: CASSLKGSYEQYF
clone size: few; V gene: TRBV28; D gene: TRBD1; J gene: TRBJ2-7; CDR3 DNA: TGTGCCAGCAGACGACAGGGGGGCTCCTACGAGCAGTACTTC; CDR3 protein: CASRRQGGSYEQYF
clone size: -; V gene: TRBV27; D gene: -; J gene: TRBJ2-5; CDR3 DNA: TGTGCCAGCTCTACCTGGGGGCTCTTAGAGACCCAGTACTTC; CDR3 protein: CASSTWGLLETQYF
clone size: many; V gene: TRBV6-6; D gene: TRBD1; J gene: TRBJ1-2; CDR3 DNA: TGTGCCAGCAGCCAGGGGACAGACGGTGCCTTC; CDR3 protein: CASSQGTDGAF
clone size: few; V gene: TRBV6-5; D gene: -; J gene: TRBJ2-7; CDR3 DNA: TGTGCCAGCAGTTACCGGCAGGTCTCCTACGAGCAGTACTTC; CDR3 protein: CASSYRQVSYEQYF
clone size: few; V gene: TRBV5-6; D gene: TRBD2; J gene: TRBJ2-5; CDR3 DNA: TGTGCCAGCAGCCTTTGGGGGCTAGCGGGGGGCGGAGAAGAGACCCAGTACTTC; CDR3 protein: CASSLWGLAGGGEETQYF
clone size: -; V gene: TRBV5-1; D gene: -; J gene: TRBJ2-1; CDR3 DNA: TGCGCCAGCAGCTTGGGTCTGTCAGGGCGTTACAATGAGCAGTTCTTC; CDR3 protein: CASSLGLSGRYNEQFF
clone size: -; V gene: TRBV2; D gene: TRBD2; J gene: TRBJ2-1; CDR3 DNA: TGTGCCAGCAGTTCCCTTACTAGCGGGGGTTACAATGAGCAGTTCTTC; CDR3 protein: CASSSLTSGGYNEQFF
clone size: -; V gene: TRBV25-1; D gene: TRBD1; J gene: TRBJ2-1; CDR3 DNA: TGTGCCAGCAGCTTTACAGGGGGCCTTCGGAATGAGCAGTTCTTC; CDR3 protein: CASSFTGGLRNEQFF
clone size: many; V gene: TRBV5-1; D gene: TRBD1; J gene: TRBJ2-7; CDR3 DNA: TGCGCCAGCAGCGTTGGACAGGGATTGGGGCAGTACTTC; CDR3 protein: CASSVGQGLGQYF
clone size: few; V gene: TRBV2; D gene: -; J gene: TRBJ1-2; CDR3 DNA: TGTGCCAGCAGCATAGACCGGGGCTACACCTTC; CDR3 protein: CASSIDRGYTF
clone size: few; V gene: TRBV2; D gene: -; J gene: TRBJ1-1; CDR3 DNA: TGTGCCAGCAGTGAAGCCCCCCCAGGTATTGGAGAGATGGGCACTGAAGCTTTCTTT; CDR3 protein: CASSEAPPGIGEMGTEAFF
clone size: many; V gene: TRBV12-3/TRBV12-4; D gene: -; J gene: TRBJ2-3; CDR3 DNA: TGTGCCAGCAGTCGTGAAAGGGGCCCAGATACGCAGTATTTT; CDR3 protein: CASSRERGPDTQYF
clone size: few; V gene: TRBV6-5; D gene: -; J gene: TRBJ2-3; CDR3 DNA: TGTGCCAGCAGTTACGTCGGCAGTTCAGATACGCAGTATTTT; CDR3 protein: CASSYVGSSDTQYF
clone size: -; V gene: TRBV14; D gene: -; J gene: TRBJ2-3; CDR3 DNA: TGTGCCAGCAGCCAAGATACGGGGTTCGTCACAGATACGCAGTATTTT; CDR3 protein: CASSQDTGFVTDTQYF
clone size: few; V gene: TRBV21-1; D gene: -; J gene: TRBJ2-5; CDR3 DNA: TGTGCCAGCAGCAAAGCGCTTTTAGGGCTTCCACTCTTTCGGTGGTCCAGTAGGTGGGAGACCCAGTACTTC; CDR3 protein: CASSKALLGLPLFRWSSRWETQYF
clone size: many; V gene: TRBV12-3/TRBV12-4; D gene: -; J gene: TRBJ1-5; CDR3 DNA: TGTGCCAGCAGTTTTGGGCAGAACCATCAGCCCCAGCATTTT; CDR3 protein: CASSFGQNHQPQHF
clone size: once; V gene: TRBV20-1; D gene: TRBD2; J gene: TRBJ2-1; CDR3 DNA: TGCAGTGCTTTTAAGGCGGGAGGTAGTGAGCAGTTCTTC; CDR3 protein: CSAFKAGGSEQFF
clone size: many; V gene: TRBV14; D gene: -; J gene: TRBJ2-1; CDR3 DNA: TGTGCCAGCAGCCAAGTAGGGGGGGCCTACAATGAGCAGTTCTTC; CDR3 protein: CASSQVGGAYNEQFF
clone size: many; V gene: TRBV4-2; D gene: TRBD1; J gene: TRBJ1-5; CDR3 DNA: TGTGCCAGCAGACCGGGACAGGTTGATGAGCCCCAGCATTTT; CDR3 protein: CASRPGQVDEPQHF
clone size: -; V gene: TRBV20-1; D gene: TRBD1; J gene: TRBJ2-7; CDR3 DNA: TGCAGTGCTAGAGATGACAGGGAGATTTCCTACGAGCAGTACTTC; CDR3 protein: CSARDDREISYEQYF
clone size: many; V gene: TRBV28; D gene: -; J gene: TRBJ1-1; CDR3 DNA: TGTGCCAGCAGCCGGGACCGGAGGGTAGATAACACTGAAGCTTTCTTT; CDR3 protein: CASSRDRRVDNTEAFF
clone size: -; V gene: TRBV24-1; D gene: -; J gene: TRBJ2-4; CDR3 DNA: TGTGCCACCAGTGATTCGCTCCAGGAGGACAAAAACATTCAGTACTTC; CDR3 protein: CATSDSLQEDKNIQYF
clone size: -; V gene: TRBV11-3; D gene: -; J gene: TRBJ2-3; CDR3 DNA: TGTGCCAGCAGCATTAATAGAGGGGACACAGATACGCAGTATTTT; CDR3 protein: CASSINRGDTDTQYF
clone size: few; V gene: TRBV4-1; D gene: -; J gene: TRBJ1-2; CDR3 DNA: TGCGCCAGCAGCCAAGAGGGGCTGGGCTACACCTTC; CDR3 protein: CASSQEGLGYTF
clone size: -; V gene: TRBV20-1; D gene: TRBD2; J gene: TRBJ2-3; CDR3 DNA: TGCAGTGCTCCGACTAGCGGGGCGGTAGATACGCAGTATTTT; CDR3 protein: CSAPTSGAVDTQYF
clone size: -; V gene: TRBV15; D gene: -; J gene: TRBJ2-7; CDR3 DNA: TGTGCCACCAGCAGAGAGTCGATGAACTACGAGCAGTACTTC; CDR3 protein: CATSRESMNYEQYF
clone size: many; V gene: TRBV29-1; D gene: -; J gene: TRBJ2-5; CDR3 DNA: TGCAGCGTCGGGACAAGACTACAAGAGACCCAGTACTTC; CDR3 protein: CSVGTRLQETQYF
clone size: -; V gene: TRBV18; D gene: TRBD2; J gene: TRBJ2-3; CDR3 DNA: TGTGCCAGCTCACCCTCCCTAGCGGGGGATCGCACAGATACGCAGTATTTT; CDR3 protein: CASSPSLAGDRTDTQYF
clone size: -; V gene: TRBV6-2/TRBV6-3; D gene: -; J gene: TRBJ2-5; CDR3 DNA: TGTGCCAGCAGTTACTCTCCGGCAGGGGACCTTCTAGAGACCCAGTACTTC; CDR3 protein: CASSYSPAGDLLETQYF
clone size: -; V gene: TRBV6-2/TRBV6-3; D gene: TRBD2; J gene: TRBJ2-7; CDR3 DNA: TGTGCCAGCAGATCCGTGCGGGAGGCCTACGAGCAGTACTTC; CDR3 protein: CASRSVREAYEQYF